This T cell receptor (beta chain) appears in the sequencing data of a study of blood T cell repertoires in COVID-19. The wider study: From the United States, Italy and Spain came samples of acute and convalescent COVID-19. Sources were T cells, B-cell-depleted T cells, or PBMCs; the material itself was cDNA or gDNA.

Trimming at V came to 7 bases and at J to 1 base, leaving 8 bases not matched to a gene. From germline, CDR1 is SQVTM and CDR2 ANQGSEA. There are 14 residues in the CDR3. Original processing methods: How many nucleated cells were present was estimated from reference gene primer amplification. TCRdb's copy holds only in-frame clones and misses some; the assay was immunoSEQ multiplex PCR. The DNA gave D and trimming, while V, J and clone size come from that table. The sample records about 170,000 clones, around 85% being singletons. The clonotype was recovered from a man between 60 and 75 years old who had recovered from COVID-19. The specimen was peripheral blood. The genes are TRBV29-1 and TRBJ2-3, with 7 bases that match TRBD1. The CDR3 nucleotides are TGCAGCGGCCGGGACAGCCGAGGCACAGATACGCAGTATTTT. Its protein is CSGRDSRGTDTQYF.